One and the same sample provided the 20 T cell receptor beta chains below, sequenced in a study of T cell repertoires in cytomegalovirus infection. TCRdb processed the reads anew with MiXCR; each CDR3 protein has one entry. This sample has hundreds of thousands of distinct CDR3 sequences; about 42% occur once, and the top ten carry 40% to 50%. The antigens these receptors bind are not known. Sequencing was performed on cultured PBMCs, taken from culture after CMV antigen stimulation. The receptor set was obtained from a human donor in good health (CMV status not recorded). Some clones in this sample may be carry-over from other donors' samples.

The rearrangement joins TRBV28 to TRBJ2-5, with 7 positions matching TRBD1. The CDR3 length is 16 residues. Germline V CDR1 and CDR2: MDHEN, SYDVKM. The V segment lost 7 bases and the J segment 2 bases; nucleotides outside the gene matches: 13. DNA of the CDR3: TGTGCCAGCAAGGGGGCGAGGCAGGGTGGGCAAGAGACCCAGTACTTC. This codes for CASKGARQGGQETQYF.

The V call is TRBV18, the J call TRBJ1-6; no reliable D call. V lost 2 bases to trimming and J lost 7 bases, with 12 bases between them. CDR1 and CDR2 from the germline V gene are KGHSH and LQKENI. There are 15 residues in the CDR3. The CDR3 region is CASSPGLIGNSPLHF. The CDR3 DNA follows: TGTGCCAGCTCACCAGGCCTTATAGGCAATTCACCCCTCCACTTT.

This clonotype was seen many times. CDR3 loop: CASSPRTGYGYTF. The DNA of the CDR3 is TGTGCCAGCAGCCCAAGGACAGGGTATGGCTACACCTTC. The chain links TRBV7-2 to TRBJ1-2, with 8 positions matching TRBD1. The CDR3 has 13 amino acids. Germline V gene sequence: CDR1 SGHTA, CDR2 FQGNSA. Germline trimming cut 5 bases from V and 5 bases from J; bases unmatched to any gene: 4.

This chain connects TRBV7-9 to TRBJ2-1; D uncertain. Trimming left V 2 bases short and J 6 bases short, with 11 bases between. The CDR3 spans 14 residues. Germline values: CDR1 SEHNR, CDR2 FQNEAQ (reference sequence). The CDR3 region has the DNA TGTGCCAGCAGCTTACTCGGCTCCCGCAATGAGCAGTTCTTC. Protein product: CASSLLGSRNEQFF. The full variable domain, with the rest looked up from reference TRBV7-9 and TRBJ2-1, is DTGVSQNPRHKITKRGQNVTFRCDPISEHNRLYWYRQTLGQGPEFLTYFQNEAQLEKSRLLSDRFSAERPKGSFSTLEIQRTEQGDSAMYLCASSLLGSRNEQFFGPGTRLTVL.

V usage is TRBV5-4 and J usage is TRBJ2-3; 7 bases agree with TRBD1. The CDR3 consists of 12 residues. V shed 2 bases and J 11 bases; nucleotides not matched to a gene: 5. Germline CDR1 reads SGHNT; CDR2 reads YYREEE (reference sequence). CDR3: CASSFDRVEQYF. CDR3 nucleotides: TGTGCCAGCAGCTTTGACAGGGTAGAGCAGTATTTT.

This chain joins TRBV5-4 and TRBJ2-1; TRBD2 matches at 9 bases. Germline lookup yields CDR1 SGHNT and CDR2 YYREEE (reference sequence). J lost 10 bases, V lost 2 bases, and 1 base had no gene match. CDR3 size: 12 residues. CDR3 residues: CASSLGLAEQFF. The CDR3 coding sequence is TGTGCCAGCAGCTTAGGACTAGCGGAGCAGTTCTTC.

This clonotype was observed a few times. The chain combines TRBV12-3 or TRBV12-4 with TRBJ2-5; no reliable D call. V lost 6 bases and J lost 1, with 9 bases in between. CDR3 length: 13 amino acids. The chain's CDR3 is CASSIGAQETQYF. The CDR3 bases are TGTGCCAGCAGCATCGGTGCCCAAGAGACCCAGTACTTC.

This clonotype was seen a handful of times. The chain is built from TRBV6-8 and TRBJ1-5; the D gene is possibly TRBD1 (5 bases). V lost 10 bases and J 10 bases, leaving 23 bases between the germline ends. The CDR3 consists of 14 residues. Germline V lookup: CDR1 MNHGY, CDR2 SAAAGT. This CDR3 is CATAGASRGLPQHF. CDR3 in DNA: TGTGCCACCGCTGGCGCATCACGGGGCCTCCCCCAGCATTTT.

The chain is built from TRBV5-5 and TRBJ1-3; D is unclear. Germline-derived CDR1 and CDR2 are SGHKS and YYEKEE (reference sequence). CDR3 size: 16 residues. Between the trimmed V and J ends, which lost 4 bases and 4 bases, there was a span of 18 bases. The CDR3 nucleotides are TGTGCCAGCAGCCCGGGTGGAGCTACCCGGGGAAACACCATATATTTT. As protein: CASSPGGATRGNTIYF.

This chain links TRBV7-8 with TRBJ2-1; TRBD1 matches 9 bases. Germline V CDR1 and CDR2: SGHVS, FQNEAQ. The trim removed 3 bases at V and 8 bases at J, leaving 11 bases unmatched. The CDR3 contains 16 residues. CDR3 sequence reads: CASSFSLGQGIDEQFF. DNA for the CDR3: TGTGCCAGCAGCTTTTCTTTAGGACAGGGGATCGATGAGCAGTTCTTC.

CDR3 coding DNA: TGTGCCAGCAGCCAGCCAGGCACAGATACGCAGTATTTT. Residues: CASSQPGTDTQYF. The chain has TRBV11-3 and TRBJ2-3; D not resolved. Trimming left V 5 bases short and J 1 base short, with 7 bases between. Germline-derived CDR1 and CDR2 are SGHNT and YENEEA. There are 13 residues in the CDR3.

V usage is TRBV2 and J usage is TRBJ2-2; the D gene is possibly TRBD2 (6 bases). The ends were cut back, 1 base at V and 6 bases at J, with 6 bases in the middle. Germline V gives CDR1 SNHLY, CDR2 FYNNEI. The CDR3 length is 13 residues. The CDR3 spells CASSEGGAGELFF. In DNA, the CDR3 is TGTGCCAGCAGTGAAGGGGGGGCCGGGGAGCTGTTTTTT.

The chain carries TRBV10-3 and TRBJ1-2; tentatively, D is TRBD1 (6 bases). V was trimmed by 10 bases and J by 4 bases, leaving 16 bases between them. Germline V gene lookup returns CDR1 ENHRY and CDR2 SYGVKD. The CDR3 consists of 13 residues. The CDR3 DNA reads TGTGCCACCACCCCCGACAGGCCCTATGGCTACACCTTC. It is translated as CATTPDRPYGYTF.

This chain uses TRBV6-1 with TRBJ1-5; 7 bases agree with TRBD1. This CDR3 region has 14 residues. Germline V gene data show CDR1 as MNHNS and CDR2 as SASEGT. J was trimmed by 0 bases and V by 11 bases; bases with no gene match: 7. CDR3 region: CAVGTAYSNQPQHF. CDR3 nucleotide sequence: TGTGCCGTAGGGACAGCCTATAGCAATCAGCCCCAGCATTTT.

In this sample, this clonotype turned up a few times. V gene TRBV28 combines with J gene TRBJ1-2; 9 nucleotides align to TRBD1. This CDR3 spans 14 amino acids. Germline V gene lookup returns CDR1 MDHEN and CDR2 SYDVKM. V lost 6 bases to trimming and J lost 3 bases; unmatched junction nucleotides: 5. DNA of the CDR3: TGTGCCAGCAGAGTGACAGGGGGTTACTATGGCTACACCTTC. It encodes CASRVTGGYYGYTF.

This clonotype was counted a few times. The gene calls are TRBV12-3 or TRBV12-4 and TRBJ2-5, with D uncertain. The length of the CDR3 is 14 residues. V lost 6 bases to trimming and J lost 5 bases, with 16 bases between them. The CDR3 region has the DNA TGTGCCAGCAGCCTGGACCTCCCGTATGAGACCCAGTACTTC. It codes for CASSLDLPYETQYF.

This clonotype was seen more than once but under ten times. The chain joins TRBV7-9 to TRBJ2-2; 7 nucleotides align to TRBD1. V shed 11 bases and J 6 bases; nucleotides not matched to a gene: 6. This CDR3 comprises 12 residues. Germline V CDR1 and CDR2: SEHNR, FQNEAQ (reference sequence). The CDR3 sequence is CAGYQGAGELFF. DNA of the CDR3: TGTGCCGGCTACCAGGGGGCCGGGGAGCTGTTTTTT.

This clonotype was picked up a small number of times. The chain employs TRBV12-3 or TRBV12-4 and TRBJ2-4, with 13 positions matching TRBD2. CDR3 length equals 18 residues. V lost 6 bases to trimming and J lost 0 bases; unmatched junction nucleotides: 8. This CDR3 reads CASSRLGLAGVAKNIQYF. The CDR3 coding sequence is TGTGCCAGCAGCCGCCTCGGACTAGCGGGAGTAGCCAAAAACATTCAGTACTTC.

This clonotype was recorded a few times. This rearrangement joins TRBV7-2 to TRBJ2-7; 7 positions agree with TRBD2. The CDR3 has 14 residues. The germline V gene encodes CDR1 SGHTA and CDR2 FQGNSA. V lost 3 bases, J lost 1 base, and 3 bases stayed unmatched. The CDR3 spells CASSFSGYSYEQYF. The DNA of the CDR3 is TGTGCCAGCAGCTTTAGCGGGTATTCCTACGAGCAGTACTTC.

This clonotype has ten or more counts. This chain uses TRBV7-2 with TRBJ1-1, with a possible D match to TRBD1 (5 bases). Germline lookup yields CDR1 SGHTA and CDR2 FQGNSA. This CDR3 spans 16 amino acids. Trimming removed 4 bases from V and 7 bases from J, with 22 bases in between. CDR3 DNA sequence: TGTGCCAGCAGCTCAGGACCAGGGCCGGGCTTAGGTGAAGCTTTCTTT. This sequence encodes CASSSGPGPGLGEAFF.